A selection of T cell receptor beta chains follows, all from one sample in a study of radiation and T cells in renal cell carcinoma. Profiled with immunoSEQ multiplex PCR; TCRdb holds only in-frame clones, not every one. The sample lists 65,000 or so clones, 60% to 85% seen once, with less than 8% in the top ten. Source: blood, taken from a patient whose treatment included radiotherapy and nephrectomy. The source of these receptors is a man between 60 and 75 years old with renal cell carcinoma. Both conserved end residues are part of each CDR3. The D gene is left open where the match is weak. Clone size is stated in some rows and not others, as once, few, many or a class when expanded.

J gene	V gene	clone size	D gene	CDR3 DNA	CDR3 protein
TRBJ1-1	TRBV7-9	-	-	TGTGCCAGCAGCTTAAGAACTGAAGCTTTCTTT	CASSLRTEAFF
TRBJ1-4	TRBV7-2	-	-	TGTGCCAGCAGCGACCCTTCGGCCCCCGCAACTAATGAAAAACTGTTTTTT	CASSDPSAPATNEKLFF
TRBJ2-3	TRBV4-3	-	-	TGCGCCAGCAGCCAAACAATGGGCTTCACAGATACGCAGTATTTT	CASSQTMGFTDTQYF
TRBJ2-5	TRBV5-6	-	-	TGTGCCAGCAGCAAGCGGCAAGTCCAAGAGACCCAGTACTTC	CASSKRQVQETQYF
TRBJ1-2	TRBV28	-	-	TGTGCCAGCAGTTTAGGGAACTATGGCTACACCTTC	CASSLGNYGYTF
TRBJ2-3	TRBV7-3	few	-	TGTGCCAGCAGCTTAAATCTTGGCGGGGATACGCAGTATTTT	CASSLNLGGDTQYF
TRBJ2-7	TRBV6-6	-	-	TGTGCCAGCAGAGCGGAGCCCCTTTCCCCTGAGCAGTACTTC	CASRAEPLSPEQYF
TRBJ1-1	TRBV7-2	-	TRBD1	TGTGCCAGCAGCTTGGATTGGACAGGGATGACTGAAGCTTTCTTT	CASSLDWTGMTEAFF
TRBJ1-1	TRBV11-2	-	-	TGTGCCAGCAGCTGGGGATATACAGGGAATGAAGCTTTCTTT	CASSWGYTGNEAFF
TRBJ2-3	TRBV5-1	-	TRBD2	TGCGCCAGCAGCTTGGTTCTAGCGGGAGACCCAGATACGCAGTATTTT	CASSLVLAGDPDTQYF
TRBJ2-2	TRBV5-4	-	-	TGTGCCAGCAGCCTCCCCATTGGGAACGGCGGGGAGCTGTTTTTT	CASSLPIGNGGELFF
TRBJ2-1	TRBV27	-	-	TGTGCCAGCAGTTCCCCCGGGCCGACGGCTCAGTTCTTC	CASSSPGPTAQFF
TRBJ1-2	TRBV19	-	-	TGTGCCAGTAGTATACATATCGATAGTGGCTACACCTTC	CASSIHIDSGYTF
TRBJ2-2	TRBV7-9	few	TRBD2	TGTGCCAGCAGCTATACGGGACTAGCAGTCACCGGGGAGCTGTTTTTT	CASSYTGLAVTGELFF
TRBJ1-4	TRBV11-3	-	-	TGTGCCAGCAGCAAACAGACCGCAACTAATGAAAAACTGTTTTTT	CASSKQTATNEKLFF
TRBJ2-4	TRBV10-1	-	TRBD1	TGCGCCAGCAAGATGACAGGGTGGGCCAAAAACATTCAGTACTTC	CASKMTGWAKNIQYF
TRBJ1-4	TRBV7-6	-	TRBD1	TGTGCCAGCAGCTTAAGGGACAGCCAGTATGAAAAACTGTTTTTT	CASSLRDSQYEKLFF
TRBJ1-4	TRBV11-2	-	TRBD1	TGTGCCAGCAGCTTTGGTGGGACAGGGGAATCGGAACTGTTTTTT	CASSFGGTGESELFF
TRBJ1-2	TRBV7-5	-	-	TGTGCCAGAAGCTTATGGGGGGGCGTCCGAGGCTACACCTTC	CARSLWGGVRGYTF
TRBJ2-1	TRBV6-1	-	-	TGTGCCAGCAGGATGGGGGCAGGCAATGAGCAGTTCTTC	CASRMGAGNEQFF
TRBJ2-2	TRBV2	-	TRBD2	TGTGCCAGCAGTCTAGCGGGGGGTACCGGGGAGCTGTTTTTT	CASSLAGGTGELFF
TRBJ1-1	TRBV19	-	TRBD1	TGTGCCAGTACGGCAGGGGGGTACACTGAAGCTTTCTTT	CASTAGGYTEAFF
TRBJ1-6	TRBV7-9	-	-	TGTGCCAGCAGCTTAATGGGAGATTCACCCCTCCACTTT	CASSLMGDSPLHF
TRBJ1-5	TRBV29-1	few	-	TGCAGCGTTGAAGATGGCGGAGTCGGGCAGCCCCAGCATTTT	CSVEDGGVGQPQHF
TRBJ1-5	TRBV2	few	-	TGTGCCAGCAGTGCGACGGAGGACAATCAGCCCCAGCATTTT	CASSATEDNQPQHF
TRBJ2-7	TRBV25-1	-	-	TGTGCCACCGGGACTTTTCTTTCCTACGAGCAGTACTTC	CATGTFLSYEQYF
TRBJ1-1	TRBV18	-	TRBD1	TGTGCCAGCTCACCGGGACAGGGTCCTGAAGCTTTCTTT	CASSPGQGPEAFF
TRBJ2-1	TRBV7-3	once	-	TGTGCCAGCAGCTCTATAGCGAACAATGAGCAGTTCTTC	CASSSIANNEQFF
TRBJ1-2	TRBV20-1	once	-	TGCAGTGCTTGGGGCGATGGCTACACCTTC	CSAWGDGYTF
TRBJ1-1	TRBV12-5	few	-	TGTGCTAGTGGTTTGGGTCCCCTTGAAGCTTTCTTT	CASGLGPLEAFF
TRBJ1-1	TRBV5-1	once	-	TGCGCCAGCAGCTTGGCCCGGGCGAACACTGAAGCTTTCTTT	CASSLARANTEAFF
TRBJ2-3	TRBV7-2	-	-	TGTGCCAGCAGACTCGGGCCCCAGGGATCCGATACGCAGTATTTT	CASRLGPQGSDTQYF
TRBJ2-1	TRBV7-2	-	TRBD1	TGTGCCAGCAGCCCCGACCGACAGGGGGTATCGGATGAGCAGTTCTTC	CASSPDRQGVSDEQFF
TRBJ1-5	TRBV9	-	-	TGTGCCAGCAGCGGAGCGGGGGGAGAGAATCAGCCCCAGCATTTT	CASSGAGGENQPQHF
TRBJ1-2	TRBV29-1	-	TRBD1	TGCAGCGTTGAGACAGGGGACTATGGCTACACCTTC	CSVETGDYGYTF
TRBJ2-2	TRBV12-5	-	-	TGTGCTAGTGGTTTAGGCGGGTCCGGGGAGCTGTTTTTT	CASGLGGSGELFF
TRBJ1-5	TRBV19	-	-	TGTGCCAGTAGTACCCAGTCCAGGGTTAATCAGCCCCAGCATTTT	CASSTQSRVNQPQHF
TRBJ1-1	TRBV19	-	-	TGTGCCAGTAGTGCCTCGGGTTCTACCGAAGCTTTCTTT	CASSASGSTEAFF
TRBJ2-7	TRBV30	few	TRBD2	TGTGCCTGGAGTGCCCTCGGGACTAGCGGATTCTCCTACGAGCAGTACTTC	CAWSALGTSGFSYEQYF
TRBJ2-1	TRBV5-1	-	-	TGCGCCAGCAGCTTGAACAATGAGCAGTTCTTC	CASSLNNEQFF
TRBJ1-1	TRBV29-1	few	TRBD1	TGCAGCGGAGGGGGCAGTAACACTGAAGCTTTCTTT	CSGGGSNTEAFF
TRBJ1-1	TRBV5-1	-	-	TGCGCCAGCGCCGGGTCCCAGGTGAACACTGAAGCTTTCTTT	CASAGSQVNTEAFF
TRBJ1-1	TRBV27	large	-	TGTGCCAGCAAGGGGAGTCTCGGTTTTAAGAACACTGAAGCTTTCTTT	CASKGSLGFKNTEAFF
TRBJ1-5	TRBV21-1	-	-	TGTGCCAGCAGCAAAAAGAGAGTGGGCAGGCTAGAGAGCGAGAGCAATCAGCCCCAGCATTTT	CASSKKRVGRLESESNQPQHF
TRBJ2-3	TRBV7-9	-	TRBD1	TGTGCCAGCAGCCTGACAGGGGGCGCTATTCAAGATACGCAGTATTTT	CASSLTGGAIQDTQYF
TRBJ2-3	TRBV5-6	once	-	TGTGCCAGCACCGCACCAGGGAATGGAAAAGATACGCAGTATTTT	CASTAPGNGKDTQYF
TRBJ2-3	TRBV7-3	-	-	TGTGCCAGCAGCTTTAGGTGGAGGGATACGCAGTATTTT	CASSFRWRDTQYF
TRBJ2-4	TRBV7-2	once	-	TGTGCCAGCAGCTTAGCGGGGGGCAAAGCCAAAAACATTCAGTACTTC	CASSLAGGKAKNIQYF
TRBJ1-4	TRBV27	-	TRBD1	TGTGCCAGCAGAGCCGGGACAGGGGGCCTTGCAACTAATGAAAAACTGTTTTTT	CASRAGTGGLATNEKLFF
TRBJ1-5	TRBV9	-	-	TGTGCCAGCAGCGTAGGACCCGTGAGTTATAGCAATCAGCCCCAGCATTTT	CASSVGPVSYSNQPQHF
TRBJ2-3	TRBV10-1	-	-	TGCGCCAGCAGTGAGGACGCCACAGATACGCAGTATTTT	CASSEDATDTQYF
TRBJ2-1	TRBV11-3	-	TRBD1	TGTGCCAGCAGCGAGCAGGGGGAAATCTACAATGAGCAGTTCTTC	CASSEQGEIYNEQFF
TRBJ1-6	TRBV5-4	-	-	TGTGCCAGCAGCCCTATGGAGAGCCGGAATTCACCCCTCCACTTT	CASSPMESRNSPLHF
TRBJ1-3	TRBV18	few	TRBD1	TGTGCCAGCTCACCCTCGGGACAGGCCGATGGAAACACCATATATTTT	CASSPSGQADGNTIYF
TRBJ2-6	TRBV30	-	TRBD1	TGTGCCTGGAGCTCCGGGACAGGGTCCAACGTCCTGACTTTC	CAWSSGTGSNVLTF
TRBJ1-2	TRBV5-1	-	TRBD1	TGCGCCAGCAGCTTGGTCGCACAGGGGGCAGAGGGCTACACCTTC	CASSLVAQGAEGYTF
TRBJ2-4	TRBV27	-	TRBD1	TGTGCCAGCAGAGGACAGGGGTTCGGGAACATTCAGTACTTC	CASRGQGFGNIQYF
TRBJ1-1	TRBV7-9	-	-	TGTGCCAGCAGCTTAGCCCGACTCACTGAAGCTTTCTTT	CASSLARLTEAFF
TRBJ1-6	TRBV7-8	-	-	TGTGCCAGCAGCTTATTTGCAGGGGCAGATTCACCCCTCCACTTT	CASSLFAGADSPLHF
TRBJ1-1	TRBV6-1	once	TRBD1	TGTGCCAGCAGTGTACCGGGACAGTACACTGAAGCTTTCTTT	CASSVPGQYTEAFF